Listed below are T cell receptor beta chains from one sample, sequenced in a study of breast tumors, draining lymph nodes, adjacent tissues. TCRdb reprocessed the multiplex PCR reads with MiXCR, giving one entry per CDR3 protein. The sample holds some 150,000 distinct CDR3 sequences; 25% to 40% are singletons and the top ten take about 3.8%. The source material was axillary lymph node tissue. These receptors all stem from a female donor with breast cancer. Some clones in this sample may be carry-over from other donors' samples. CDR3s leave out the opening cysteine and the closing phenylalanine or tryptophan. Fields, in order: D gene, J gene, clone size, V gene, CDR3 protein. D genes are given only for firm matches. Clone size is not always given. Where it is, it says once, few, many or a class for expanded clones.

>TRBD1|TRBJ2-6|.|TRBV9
ASSLGTTGFLSGANVLT
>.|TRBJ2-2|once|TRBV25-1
AGSAPHLTGELS
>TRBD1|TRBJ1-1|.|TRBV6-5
ASSYATGGQEGTEAF
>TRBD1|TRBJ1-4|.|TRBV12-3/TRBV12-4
ASSGDREGEKLF
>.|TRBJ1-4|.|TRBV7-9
ASSPPGGHEKLF
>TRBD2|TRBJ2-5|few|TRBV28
ASSPFGLAGGETQY
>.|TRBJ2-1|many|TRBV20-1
SDTVQGSYNEQF
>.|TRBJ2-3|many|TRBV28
ASSFGFDTQY
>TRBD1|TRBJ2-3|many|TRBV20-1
SAPRRGQGTDTQY
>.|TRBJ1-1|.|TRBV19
ASSPYRHLNTEAF
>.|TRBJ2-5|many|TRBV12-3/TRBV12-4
ASSLRVGISETQY